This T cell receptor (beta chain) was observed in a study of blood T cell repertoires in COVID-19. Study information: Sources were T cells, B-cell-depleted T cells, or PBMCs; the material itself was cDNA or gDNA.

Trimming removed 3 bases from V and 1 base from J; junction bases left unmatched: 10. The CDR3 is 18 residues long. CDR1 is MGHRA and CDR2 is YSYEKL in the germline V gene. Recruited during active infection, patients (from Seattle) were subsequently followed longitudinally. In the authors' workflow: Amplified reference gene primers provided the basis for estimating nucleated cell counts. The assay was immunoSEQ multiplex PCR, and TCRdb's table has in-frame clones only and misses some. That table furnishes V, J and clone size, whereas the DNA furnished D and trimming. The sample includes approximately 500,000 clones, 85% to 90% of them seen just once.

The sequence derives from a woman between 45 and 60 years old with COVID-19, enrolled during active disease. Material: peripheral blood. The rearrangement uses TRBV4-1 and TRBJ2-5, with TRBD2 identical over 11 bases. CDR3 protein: CASSHPGLAGGPQETQYF. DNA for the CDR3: TGCGCCAGCAGCCACCCCGGGCTAGCGGGGGGACCCCAAGAGACCCAGTACTTC.